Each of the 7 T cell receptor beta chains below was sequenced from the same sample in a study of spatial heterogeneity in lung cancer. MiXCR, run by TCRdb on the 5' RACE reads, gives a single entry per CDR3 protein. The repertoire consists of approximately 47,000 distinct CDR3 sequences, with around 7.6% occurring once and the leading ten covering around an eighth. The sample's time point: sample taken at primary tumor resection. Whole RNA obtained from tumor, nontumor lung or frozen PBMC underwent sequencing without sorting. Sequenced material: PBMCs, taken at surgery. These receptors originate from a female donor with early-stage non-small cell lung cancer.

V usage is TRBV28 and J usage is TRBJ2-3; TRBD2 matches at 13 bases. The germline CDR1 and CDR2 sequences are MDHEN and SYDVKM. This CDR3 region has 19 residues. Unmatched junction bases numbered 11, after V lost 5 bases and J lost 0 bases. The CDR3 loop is CASSLLTSGGLGSTDTQYF. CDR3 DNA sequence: TGTGCCAGCAGTCTACTGACTAGCGGGGGGCTCGGAAGCACAGATACGCAGTATTTT.

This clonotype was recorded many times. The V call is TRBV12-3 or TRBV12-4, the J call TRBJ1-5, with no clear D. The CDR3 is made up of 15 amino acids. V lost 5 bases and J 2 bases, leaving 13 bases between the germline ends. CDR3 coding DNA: TGTGCCAGCAGTCTGGGTGGGTGGGGCAATCAGCCCCAGCATTTT. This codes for CASSLGGWGNQPQHF.

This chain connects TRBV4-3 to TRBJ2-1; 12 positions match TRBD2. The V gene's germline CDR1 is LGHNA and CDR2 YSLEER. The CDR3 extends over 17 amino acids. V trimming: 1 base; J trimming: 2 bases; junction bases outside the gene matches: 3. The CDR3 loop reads CASSQASGGAPYNEQFF. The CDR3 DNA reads TGCGCCAGCAGCCAAGCTAGCGGGGGGGCCCCCTACAATGAGCAGTTCTTC.

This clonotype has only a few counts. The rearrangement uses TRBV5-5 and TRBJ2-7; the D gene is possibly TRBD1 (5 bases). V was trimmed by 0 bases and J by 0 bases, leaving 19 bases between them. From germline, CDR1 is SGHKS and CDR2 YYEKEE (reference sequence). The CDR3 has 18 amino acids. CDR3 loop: CASSLGLRQLRSSYEQYF. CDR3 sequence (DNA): TGTGCCAGCAGCTTGGGTCTCAGACAGCTACGCAGCTCCTACGAGCAGTACTTC.

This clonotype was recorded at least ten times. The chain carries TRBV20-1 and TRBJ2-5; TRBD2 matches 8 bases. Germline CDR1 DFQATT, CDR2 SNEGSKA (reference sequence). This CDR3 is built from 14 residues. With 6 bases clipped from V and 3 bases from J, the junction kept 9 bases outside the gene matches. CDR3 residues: CSAWGGGQEETQYF. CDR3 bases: TGCAGTGCCTGGGGCGGGGGGCAAGAAGAGACCCAGTACTTC.

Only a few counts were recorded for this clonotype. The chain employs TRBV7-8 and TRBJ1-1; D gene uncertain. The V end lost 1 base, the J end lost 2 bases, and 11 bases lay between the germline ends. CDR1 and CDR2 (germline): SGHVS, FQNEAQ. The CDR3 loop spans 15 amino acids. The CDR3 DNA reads TGTGCCAGCAGCTTAGTAGGTGGGCAAAACACTGAAGCTTTCTTT. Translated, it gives CASSLVGGQNTEAFF.

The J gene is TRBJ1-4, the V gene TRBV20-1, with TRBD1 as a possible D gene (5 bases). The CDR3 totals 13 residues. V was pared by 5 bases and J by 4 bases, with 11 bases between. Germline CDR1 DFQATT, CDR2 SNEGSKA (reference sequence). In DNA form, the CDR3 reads TGCAGTGCTGTCCAGGGATTTAATGAAAAACTGTTTTTT. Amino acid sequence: CSAVQGFNEKLFF.